This T cell receptor beta chain was sequenced for a study of T cell responses to AZD1222 COVID-19 vaccine. With respect to this clone: Its cognate antigen is unknown.

Study findings and constraints: Baseline seropositivity occurred in only a handful of AZD1222 recipients. Nearly half of the spike-specific TCRs reportedly recognize variant regions that carry no mutations.

Using immunoSEQ multiplex PCR, the repertoire was profiled, and TCRdb retains in-frame clones only, with some absent. The sample contains approximately 150,000 clones, over 80% of which appear only once. Germline CDR1 is ENHRY and CDR2 is SYGVKD. The CDR3 is 15 residues long. V was clipped by 4 bases and J by 0 bases; unmatched bases: 4. This sequence joins TRBV10-3 and TRBJ2-3; 7 bases are shared with TRBD1. The receptor comes from an adult in good health. The sequencing used peripheral blood, collected on day 0 of AZD1222 vaccination. Here the CDR3 DNA reads TGTGCCATCAGTGGCCCAGGGGGTAGCACAGATACGCAGTATTTT. Its translation: CAISGPGGSTDTQYF.